This T cell receptor beta chain was sequenced for a study of identical twins. CDR1 and CDR2 (germline): DFQATT, SNEGSKA (reference sequence). The CDR3 extends over 11 amino acids. Findings and caveats of the study: Possibly, invariant MAIT and iNKT cells partly confounded zero-insertion analyses.

On this clonotype itself: Its antigen remains unidentified.

No donor was unhealthy or non-Caucasian. Template switching (which added a universal primer site) was used, and cDNA carried unique molecular identifiers. One entry per CDR3 protein results from TCRdb running MiXCR on the 5' RACE reads. This table has hundreds of thousands of distinct CDR3 sequences, roughly 18% appearing once. These data were also filed under a second study, of T cells expressing NK-cell markers.

This sequence joins TRBV20-1 and TRBJ2-3; tentative D call: TRBD2 (6 bases). The material sequenced was PBMCs. This sequence originates from a woman between 18 and 29 years old in good health. The CDR3 DNA reads as TGCAGCCGGGACTTTGGGGATACGCAGTATTTT. Amino acids: CSRDFGDTQYF.